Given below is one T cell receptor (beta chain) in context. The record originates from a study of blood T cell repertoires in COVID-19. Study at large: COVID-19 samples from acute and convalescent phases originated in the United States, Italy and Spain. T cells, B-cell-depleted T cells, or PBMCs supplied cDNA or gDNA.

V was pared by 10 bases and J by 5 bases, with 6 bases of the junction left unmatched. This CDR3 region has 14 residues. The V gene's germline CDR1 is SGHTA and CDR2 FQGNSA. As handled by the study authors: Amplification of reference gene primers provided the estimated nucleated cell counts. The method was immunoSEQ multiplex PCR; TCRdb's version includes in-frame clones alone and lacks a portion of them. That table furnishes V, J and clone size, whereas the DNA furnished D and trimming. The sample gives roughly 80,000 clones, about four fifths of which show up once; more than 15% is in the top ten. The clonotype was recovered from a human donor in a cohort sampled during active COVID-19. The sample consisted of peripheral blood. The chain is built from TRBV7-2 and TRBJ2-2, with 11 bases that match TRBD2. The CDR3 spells CAIGLAGGTGELFF. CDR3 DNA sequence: TGTGCCATCGGTCTAGCGGGGGGAACCGGGGAGCTGTTTTTT.